The rows below give T cell receptor beta chains drawn from one sample of a study of T cell responses to AZD1222 COVID-19 vaccine. Measured with immunoSEQ multiplex PCR; TCRdb has only the in-frame clones, and not every one. The data show under 150,000 clones, 85% to 90% seen once. The sample was peripheral blood, taken on day 0 of AZD1222 vaccination. These receptors all stem from an adult in good health. CDR3s include the opening cysteine and the closing phenylalanine or tryptophan. D genes are given only for firm matches. Some rows mark clone size as missing; the rest say once, few, many or name a class of expanded clone.

J: TRBJ2-1
V: TRBV9
size: NA
D: NA
DNA: TGTGCCAGCAGCGTGGGTTCTTCGGGTAATGAGCAGTTCTTC
CDR3: CASSVGSSGNEQFF

J: TRBJ1-2
V: TRBV6-2/TRBV6-3
size: NA
D: TRBD1
DNA: TGTGCCAGCAGCTTACAGGGGAACTATGGCTACACCTTC
CDR3: CASSLQGNYGYTF

J: TRBJ1-1
V: TRBV5-5
size: NA
D: NA
DNA: TGTGCCAGCAGCCGGGACTACTACTCCACTGAAGCTTTCTTT
CDR3: CASSRDYYSTEAFF

J: TRBJ1-6
V: TRBV28
size: NA
D: NA
DNA: TGTGCCAGCAGTTTACAGGGAGGAGATTCACCCCTCCACTTT
CDR3: CASSLQGGDSPLHF

J: TRBJ1-6
V: TRBV12-3/TRBV12-4
size: NA
D: NA
DNA: TGTGCCAGCAGACTAGGAGGCAATTCACCCCTCCACTTT
CDR3: CASRLGGNSPLHF

J: TRBJ2-7
V: TRBV3-1/TRBV3-2
size: NA
D: NA
DNA: TGTGCCAGCAGCCAAGGCGGTGGGCTGGGGCACGAGCAGTACTTC
CDR3: CASSQGGGLGHEQYF

J: TRBJ2-4
V: TRBV5-6
size: NA
D: NA
DNA: TGTGCCAGCAGCAGGATAGGACAGGCCAAAAACATTCAGTACTTC
CDR3: CASSRIGQAKNIQYF

J: TRBJ2-7
V: TRBV5-6
size: NA
D: NA
DNA: TGTGCCAGCAGCTTGGGGCAGGGCAACGAGCAGTACTTC
CDR3: CASSLGQGNEQYF

J: TRBJ1-4
V: TRBV5-1
size: NA
D: NA
DNA: TGCGCCAGCAGCTTGGTGGGAGGTTTCGGCGAAAAACTGTTTTTT
CDR3: CASSLVGGFGEKLFF

J: TRBJ2-1
V: TRBV30
size: few
D: TRBD2
DNA: TGTGCCTGGAGTGGGGGACTAGTAATTTACAATGAGCAGTTCTTC
CDR3: CAWSGGLVIYNEQFF

J: TRBJ2-2
V: TRBV3-1/TRBV3-2
size: NA
D: NA
DNA: TGTGCCAGCAGCCAAGCACAAATCACCGGGGAGCTGTTTTTT
CDR3: CASSQAQITGELFF

J: TRBJ1-1
V: TRBV6-5
size: NA
D: NA
DNA: TGTGCCAGCAGTTACCTGGACGGGAACACTGAAGCTTTCTTT
CDR3: CASSYLDGNTEAFF

J: TRBJ1-2
V: TRBV5-1
size: NA
D: NA
DNA: TGCGCCAGCAGCTTGGAGGGGGTTAGCGATGGCTACACCTTC
CDR3: CASSLEGVSDGYTF

J: TRBJ2-2
V: TRBV5-1
size: NA
D: TRBD1
DNA: TGCGCCAGCAGCTTTGGACAGGGACGGACCGGGGAGCTGTTTTTT
CDR3: CASSFGQGRTGELFF

J: TRBJ2-5
V: TRBV7-2
size: NA
D: NA
DNA: TGTGCCAGCAGCCCTGGGGGGTTAGAGACCCAGTACTTC
CDR3: CASSPGGLETQYF

J: TRBJ2-7
V: TRBV5-4
size: NA
D: NA
DNA: TGTGCCAGCAGCGTGGCCGGGTCATTCTACGAGCAGTACTTC
CDR3: CASSVAGSFYEQYF

J: TRBJ2-2
V: TRBV30
size: NA
D: NA
DNA: TGTGCCTGGAAAAGGGCCCCCGATAACACCGGGGAGCTGTTTTTT
CDR3: CAWKRAPDNTGELFF

J: TRBJ1-2
V: TRBV6-5
size: NA
D: NA
DNA: TGTGCCAGCAGTTACAAGGGGGGTACTAACTATGGCTACACCTTC
CDR3: CASSYKGGTNYGYTF

J: TRBJ2-1
V: TRBV19
size: few
D: NA
DNA: TGTGCCAGTAGGGAGCGAGCGGATATGTACAATGAGCAGTTCTTC
CDR3: CASRERADMYNEQFF

J: TRBJ2-3
V: TRBV9
size: NA
D: NA
DNA: TGTGCCAGCAGCGTAGTGGAGGGGCGGGGTGATACGCAGTATTTT
CDR3: CASSVVEGRGDTQYF

J: TRBJ1-4
V: TRBV20-1
size: few
D: NA
DNA: TGCAGTGCTACCCAGTACGAAAAACTGTTTTTT
CDR3: CSATQYEKLFF

J: TRBJ2-2
V: TRBV27
size: NA
D: TRBD2
DNA: TGTGCCAGCAGGCGGCTAGCGGGCTCCGCCGGGGAGCTGTTTTTT
CDR3: CASRRLAGSAGELFF

J: TRBJ1-5
V: TRBV5-8
size: NA
D: NA
DNA: TGTGCCAGCAGCCCCTCCCCGGGGCAGCCCCAGCATTTT
CDR3: CASSPSPGQPQHF

J: TRBJ2-3
V: TRBV7-2
size: NA
D: NA
DNA: TGTGCCAGCAGCTTAGAGCCCAGAAAGGATACGCAGTATTTT
CDR3: CASSLEPRKDTQYF

J: TRBJ1-5
V: TRBV6-5
size: NA
D: NA
DNA: TGTGCCAGCAGTTACTCGGGGGGTTGGCAGCCCCAGCATTTT
CDR3: CASSYSGGWQPQHF

J: TRBJ2-2
V: TRBV24-1
size: NA
D: TRBD2
DNA: TGTGCCACCAGTGCTTCGGGAGGTGGGACCGGGGAGCTGTTTTTT
CDR3: CATSASGGGTGELFF

J: TRBJ2-3
V: TRBV15
size: NA
D: TRBD2
DNA: TGTGCCACCAGCACTGGGACTAGCGGGAGGCCCACAGATACGCAGTATTTT
CDR3: CATSTGTSGRPTDTQYF

J: TRBJ2-2
V: TRBV7-3
size: NA
D: NA
DNA: TGTGCCAGCAGCCTACTGGGGAACACCGGGGAGCTGTTTTTT
CDR3: CASSLLGNTGELFF

J: TRBJ1-4
V: TRBV2
size: NA
D: TRBD1
DNA: TGTGCCAGTGGGGACAGGGGTAAGGGGAATGAAAAACTGTTTTTT
CDR3: CASGDRGKGNEKLFF

J: TRBJ2-4
V: TRBV6-2/TRBV6-3
size: NA
D: TRBD1
DNA: TGTGCCAGCAGTTACTCAGGGGGCAACGTAGCCAAAAACATTCAGTACTTC
CDR3: CASSYSGGNVAKNIQYF

J: TRBJ2-7
V: TRBV30
size: NA
D: NA
DNA: TGTGCCTGGGAGCGGCAGGATGGGGGCCCCTACGAGCAGTACTTC
CDR3: CAWERQDGGPYEQYF

J: TRBJ1-2
V: TRBV12-5
size: NA
D: NA
DNA: TGTGCTAGTGGTTTGGATGGACGGAGCGACTACACCTTC
CDR3: CASGLDGRSDYTF

J: TRBJ1-1
V: TRBV29-1
size: NA
D: NA
DNA: TGCAGCGTTGATAACGGGTTAGGTGGGAACACTGAAGCTTTCTTT
CDR3: CSVDNGLGGNTEAFF

J: TRBJ1-1
V: TRBV6-5
size: NA
D: TRBD1
DNA: TGTGCCAGCAGGGGACAGGGACTTTTGGCTGAAGCTTTCTTT
CDR3: CASRGQGLLAEAFF

J: TRBJ2-3
V: TRBV29-1
size: NA
D: TRBD2
DNA: TGCTCGGGAGATCGGGGGGCAGATACGCAGTATTTT
CDR3: CSGDRGADTQYF

J: TRBJ2-7
V: TRBV6-5
size: NA
D: NA
DNA: TGTGCCAGCAGTTACTATTCAGGGACACAGACCTACGAGCAGTACTTC
CDR3: CASSYYSGTQTYEQYF

J: TRBJ2-2
V: TRBV29-1
size: NA
D: TRBD2
DNA: TGCAGCGCCTCGGGCGGGAGCACCGGGGAGCTGTTTTTT
CDR3: CSASGGSTGELFF

J: TRBJ1-1
V: TRBV2
size: NA
D: NA
DNA: TGTGCCAGCAGTGAGAGTCCAGACTCCCGGGCTTTCTTT
CDR3: CASSESPDSRAFF

J: TRBJ1-3
V: TRBV12-5
size: NA
D: NA
DNA: TGTGCTAGTGGTTTCCGGGCTAGAAACACCATATATTTT
CDR3: CASGFRARNTIYF

J: TRBJ2-7
V: TRBV5-1
size: NA
D: TRBD1
DNA: TGCGCCAGCAGCCCGGGACAGGGGATCGTCTACGAGCAGTACTTC
CDR3: CASSPGQGIVYEQYF